This TCR beta chain was recovered during a study of shared clonotypes between healthy human individuals. Assay used: immunoSEQ multiplex PCR; TCRdb lists only in-frame clones, some missing. The repertoire holds some 2,500,000 clones, over 85% seen once, with about 0.34% in the top ten. Germline trimming cut 5 bases from V and 5 bases from J; bases unmatched to any gene: 12. Germline V lookup: CDR1 LNHDA, CDR2 SQIVND (reference sequence). The CDR3 runs 17 residues. The sample taken for sequencing was naive CD4+ T cells from PBMCs. Subset indicated: CD45RA+ positively selected. The sequence derives from a man younger than 35 in good health. Some clones in this sample may be carry-over from other donors' samples. V and J are TRBV19 and TRBJ1-2; the match to TRBD1 covers 12 bases. The DNA of the CDR3 is TGTGCCAGTAGTCCGCCGGGACAGGGGGCTTCTAGGTATGGCTACACCTTC. Protein sequence: CASSPPGQGASRYGYTF. Full variable domain (rest looked up from reference TRBV19 and TRBJ1-2): DGGITQSPKYLFRKEGQNVTLSCEQNLNHDAMYWYRQDPGQGLRLIYYSQIVNDFQKGDIAEGYSVSREKKESFPLTVTSAQKNPTAFYLCASSPPGQGASRYGYTFGSGTRLTVV.